This TCR beta chain was identified in a study of radiotherapy plus CTLA-4 blockade in lung cancer. This clone is labeled as medium-sized. Its cognate antigen is unknown. Study results and limitations: Clones derived from tumor TCRs expanded in blood after radiotherapy plus ipilimumab.

This CDR3 spans 15 amino acids. From germline, CDR1 is SGHRS and CDR2 YFSETQ. The V gene end was trimmed by 7 bases and the J gene end by 3 bases; junction bases not matched to a gene: 9. TCRdb's copy holds only in-frame clones and misses some; the assay was immunoSEQ multiplex PCR. This table holds 20,000 to 30,000 clones, roughly three quarters found once. The J gene is TRBJ2-7, the V gene TRBV5-1, with TRBD1 identical over 11 bases. Source: peripheral blood, taken from a patient treated with radiotherapy plus ipilimumab. The sequence derives from a human donor with non-small cell lung cancer that progressed on radiotherapy plus ipilimumab. As DNA, the CDR3 is TGCGCCAGCTCGGAACCGGGACAGGGGGTCTACGAGCAGTACTTC. Its translation: CASSEPGQGVYEQYF.